This T cell receptor (beta chain) was documented in a study of shared clonotypes between healthy human individuals. The naive CD8 subset, CD45RO-negative cells positively selected for CCR7, excluded terminally differentiated effector memory CD45RA+ cells. Generated by immunoSEQ multiplex PCR, the TCRdb table keeps only in-frame clones and is missing some. Of some 2,000,000 clones listed, around 96% are singletons. The CDR3 consists of 13 residues. Germline-derived CDR1 and CDR2 are MNHEY and SVGAGI. The ends were cut back, 5 bases at V and 6 bases at J, with 14 bases in the middle. Sequenced sample: naive CD8+ T cells sorted from blood. This chain links TRBV6-5 with TRBJ2-7; no clear D. This clonotype was obtained from a young man in good health. CDR3 DNA: TGTGCCAGCAGTACCGGAGAGTTGGTCGAGCAGTACTTC. Its translation is CASSTGELVEQYF.